What follows describes a single T cell receptor beta chain. Its cognate antigen is unknown. Expressed TCRB transcripts were sequenced because the isolated RNA had all been reverse transcribed beforehand. Produced via immunoSEQ multiplex PCR; TCRdb's table is partial and in-frame only. The table shows a few hundred thousand clones, with about 15% occurring only once. The entry originates in a study of beta chain features in type 1 diabetes. Overall study: Examination of sorted cells across all samples involved more than 100,000,000 cells.

The CDR3 extends over 16 amino acids. CDR1 and CDR2 from the germline V gene are SGHRS and YFSETQ. V lost 4 bases and J lost 13, with 27 bases in between. Broader study findings: For type 1 diabetes patients, VDJ junctions showed fewer insertions and more deletions. Researchers cautioned that cDNA sequencing could over-represent cells with high TCR expression. Within the patient group, naive, central memory and Treg TCRB repertoires appeared more similar to each other than within healthy donors.

The rearrangement links TRBV5-1 to TRBJ2-1, with D perhaps TRBD2 (5 bases). The TCR originated in a man between 25 and 39 years old in good health. Material: naive CD4+ T cells from blood. The CDR3 DNA sequence: TGCGCCAGCAGCACCATGGGGAACCCACCTAGAGGGAGACAGTTCTTC. Translation gives CASSTMGNPPRGRQFF.